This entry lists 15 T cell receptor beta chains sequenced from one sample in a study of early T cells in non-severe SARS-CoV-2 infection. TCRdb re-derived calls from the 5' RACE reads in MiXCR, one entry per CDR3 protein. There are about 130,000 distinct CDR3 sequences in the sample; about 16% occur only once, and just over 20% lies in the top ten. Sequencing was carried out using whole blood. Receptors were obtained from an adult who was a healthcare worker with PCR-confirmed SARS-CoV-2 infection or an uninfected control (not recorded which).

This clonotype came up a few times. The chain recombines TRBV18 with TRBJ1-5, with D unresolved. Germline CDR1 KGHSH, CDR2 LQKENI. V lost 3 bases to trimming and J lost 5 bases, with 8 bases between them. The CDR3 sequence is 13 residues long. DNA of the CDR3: TGTGCCAGCTCACCTTTGCTTGATCAGCCCCAGCATTTT. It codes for CASSPLLDQPQHF. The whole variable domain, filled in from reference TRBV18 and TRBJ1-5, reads NAGVMQNPRHLVRRRGQEARLRCSPMKGHSHVYWYRQLPEEGLKFMVYLQKENIIDESGMPKERFSAEFPKEGPSILRIQQVVRGDSAAYFCASSPLLDQPQHFGDGTRLSIL.

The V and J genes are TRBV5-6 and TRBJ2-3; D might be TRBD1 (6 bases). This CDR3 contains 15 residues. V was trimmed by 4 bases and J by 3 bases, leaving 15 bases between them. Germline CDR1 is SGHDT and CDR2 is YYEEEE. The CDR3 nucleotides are TGTGCCAGCAGCCCCCCAGGGGACCCGACAGATACGCAGTATTTT. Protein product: CASSPPGDPTDTQYF.

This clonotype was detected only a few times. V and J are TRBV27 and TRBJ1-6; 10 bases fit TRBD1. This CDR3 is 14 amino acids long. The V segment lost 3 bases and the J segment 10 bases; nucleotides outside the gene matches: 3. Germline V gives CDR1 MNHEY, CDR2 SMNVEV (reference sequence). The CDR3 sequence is CASSFPGQGSPLHF. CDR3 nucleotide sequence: TGTGCCAGCAGTTTCCCGGGACAGGGGTCACCCCTCCACTTT.

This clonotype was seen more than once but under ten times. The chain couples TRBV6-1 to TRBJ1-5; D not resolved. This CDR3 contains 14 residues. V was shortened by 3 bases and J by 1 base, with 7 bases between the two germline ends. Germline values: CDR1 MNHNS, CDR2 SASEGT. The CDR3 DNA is TGTGCCAGCAGTGAGGGTCTAAGCAATCAGCCCCAGCATTTT. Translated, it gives CASSEGLSNQPQHF.

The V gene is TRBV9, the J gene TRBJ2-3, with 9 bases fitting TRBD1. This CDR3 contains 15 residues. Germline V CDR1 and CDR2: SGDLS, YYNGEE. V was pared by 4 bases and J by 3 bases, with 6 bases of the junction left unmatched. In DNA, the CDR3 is TGTGCCAGCAGCTTACGACAGGGGGGGACAGATACGCAGTATTTT. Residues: CASSLRQGGTDTQYF.

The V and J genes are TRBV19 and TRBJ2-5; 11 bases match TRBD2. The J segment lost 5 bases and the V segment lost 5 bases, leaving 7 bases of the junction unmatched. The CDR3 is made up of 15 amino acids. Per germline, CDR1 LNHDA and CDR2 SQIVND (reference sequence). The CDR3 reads CASSAASGGKETQYF. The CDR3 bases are TGTGCCAGTAGTGCGGCTAGCGGGGGGAAGGAGACCCAGTACTTC. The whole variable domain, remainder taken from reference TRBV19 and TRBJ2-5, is DGGITQSPKYLFRKEGQNVTLSCEQNLNHDAMYWYRQDPGQGLRLIYYSQIVNDFQKGDIAEGYSVSREKKESFPLTVTSAQKNPTAFYLCASSAASGGKETQYFGPGTRLLVL.

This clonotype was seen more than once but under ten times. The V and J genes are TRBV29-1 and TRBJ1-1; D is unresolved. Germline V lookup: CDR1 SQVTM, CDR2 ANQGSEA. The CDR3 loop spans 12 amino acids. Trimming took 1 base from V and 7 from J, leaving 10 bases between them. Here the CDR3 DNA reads TGCAGCGTTGAAGGGGCCCCGATTGAAGCTTTCTTT. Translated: CSVEGAPIEAFF.

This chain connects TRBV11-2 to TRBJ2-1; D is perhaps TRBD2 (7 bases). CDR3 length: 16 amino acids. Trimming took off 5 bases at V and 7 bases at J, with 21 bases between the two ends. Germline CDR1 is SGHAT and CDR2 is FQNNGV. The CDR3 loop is CASSAEGGLLRNEQFF. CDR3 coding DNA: TGTGCCAGCAGCGCAGAGGGGGGGCTTTTAAGAAATGAGCAGTTCTTC.

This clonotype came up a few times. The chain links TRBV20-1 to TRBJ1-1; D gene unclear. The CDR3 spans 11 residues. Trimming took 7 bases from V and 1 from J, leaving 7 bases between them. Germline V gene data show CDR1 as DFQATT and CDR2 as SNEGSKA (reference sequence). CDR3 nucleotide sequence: TGCAGTGTGCAAGCGAACACTGAAGCTTTCTTT. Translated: CSVQANTEAFF.

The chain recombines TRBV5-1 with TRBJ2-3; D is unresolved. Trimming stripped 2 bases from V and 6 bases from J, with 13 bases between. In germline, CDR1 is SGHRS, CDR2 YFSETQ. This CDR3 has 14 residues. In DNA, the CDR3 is TGCGCCAGCAGCTTAAGTTTGGGGTACGATACGCAGTATTTT. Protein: CASSLSLGYDTQYF.

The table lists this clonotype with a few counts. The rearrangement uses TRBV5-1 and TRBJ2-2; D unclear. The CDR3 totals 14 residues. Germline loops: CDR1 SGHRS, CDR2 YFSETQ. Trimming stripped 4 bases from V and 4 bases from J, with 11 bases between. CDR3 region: CASSGVPGTGELFF. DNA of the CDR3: TGCGCCAGCAGCGGGGTTCCGGGCACCGGGGAGCTGTTTTTT. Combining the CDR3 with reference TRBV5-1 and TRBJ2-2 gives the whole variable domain KAGVTQTPRYLIKTRGQQVTLSCSPISGHRSVSWYQQTPGQGLQFLFEYFSETQRNKGNFPGRFSGRQFSNSRSEMNVSTLELGDSALYLCASSGVPGTGELFFGEGSRLTVL.

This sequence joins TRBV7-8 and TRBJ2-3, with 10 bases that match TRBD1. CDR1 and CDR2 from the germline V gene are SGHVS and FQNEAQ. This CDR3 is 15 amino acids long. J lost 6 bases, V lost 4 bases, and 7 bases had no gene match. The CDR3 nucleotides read TGTGCCAGCAGCTGGGACAGGGGCTACGAGGATACGCAGTATTTT. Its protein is CASSWDRGYEDTQYF.

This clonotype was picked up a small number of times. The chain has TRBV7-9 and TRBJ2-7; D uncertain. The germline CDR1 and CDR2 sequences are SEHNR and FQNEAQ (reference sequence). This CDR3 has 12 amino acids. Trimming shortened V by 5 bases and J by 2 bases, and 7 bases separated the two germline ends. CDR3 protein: CASSPSAYEQYF. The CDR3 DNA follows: TGTGCCAGCAGCCCATCAGCCTACGAGCAGTACTTC.

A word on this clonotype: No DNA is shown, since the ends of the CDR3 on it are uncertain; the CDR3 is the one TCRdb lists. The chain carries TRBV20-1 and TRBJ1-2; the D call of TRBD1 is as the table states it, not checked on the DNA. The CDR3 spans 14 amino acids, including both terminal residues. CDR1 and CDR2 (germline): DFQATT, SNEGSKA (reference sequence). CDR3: CSAPTGTGDYGCTF.

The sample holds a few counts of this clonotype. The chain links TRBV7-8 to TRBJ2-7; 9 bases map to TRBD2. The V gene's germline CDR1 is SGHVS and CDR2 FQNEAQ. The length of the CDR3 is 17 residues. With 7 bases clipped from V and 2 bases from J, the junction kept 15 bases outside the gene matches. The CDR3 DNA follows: TGTGCCAGCAACCACTTTCCCCGCGGGGGGGCAACCTACGAGCAGTACTTC. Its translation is CASNHFPRGGATYEQYF.